A selection of T cell receptor beta chains follows, all from one sample in a study of blood T cell repertoires in COVID-19. The table came from immunoSEQ multiplex PCR; TCRdb's copy has only in-frame clones and leaves some out. The sample records some 350,000 clones, around 89% being singletons. The sequenced sample consisted of peripheral blood. Receptors were obtained from a woman in her 30s with COVID-19, enrolled during active disease. Both conserved end residues are part of each CDR3. The D gene is left open where the match is weak. Size is omitted from some rows. Given values are once, few, many or a class for expanded clones.

abundance | j_gene | d_gene | v_gene | CDR3aa | CDR3nt
. | TRBJ1-1 | . | TRBV12-3/TRBV12-4 | CASRSWREAFF | TGTGCCAGCAGGTCGTGGCGGGAAGCTTTCTTT
. | TRBJ2-4 | . | TRBV28 | CASSLAVTKNIQYF | TGTGCCAGCAGTTTGGCCGTAACCAAAAACATTCAGTACTTC
. | TRBJ2-3 | . | TRBV5-4 | CASSKTRGGDTQYF | TGTGCCAGCAGCAAGACTAGAGGTGGAGATACGCAGTATTTT
. | TRBJ2-3 | TRBD2 | TRBV18 | CASSPPTSGGTGGTDTQYF | TGTGCCAGCTCACCACCCACTAGCGGGGGGACCGGGGGCACAGATACGCAGTATTTT
. | TRBJ1-1 | TRBD1 | TRBV2 | CASSEFGDRALEAFF | TGTGCCAGCAGTGAATTCGGGGACAGGGCGCTTGAAGCTTTCTTT
. | TRBJ1-1 | . | TRBV28 | CASSSPPTVTNTEAFF | TGTGCCAGCAGTTCCCCCCCCACAGTTACTAACACTGAAGCTTTCTTT
. | TRBJ2-2 | TRBD2 | TRBV9 | CASSVGAGEGSTGELFF | TGTGCCAGCAGCGTAGGTGCGGGAGAGGGAAGCACCGGGGAGCTGTTTTTT
once | TRBJ2-1 | TRBD2 | TRBV4-1 | CASSQEGLATNEQFF | TGCGCCAGCAGCCAAGAAGGACTAGCGACGAATGAGCAGTTCTTC
. | TRBJ1-4 | TRBD1 | TRBV7-9 | CASSLDEGQGFEKLFF | TGTGCCAGCAGCTTAGATGAGGGACAGGGTTTCGAAAAACTGTTTTTT
. | TRBJ2-4 | . | TRBV30 | CAWSAHPRGRSKNIQYF | TGTGCCTGGAGTGCCCACCCGCGGGGAAGAAGTAAAAACATTCAGTACTTC
. | TRBJ1-2 | . | TRBV19 | CASSFPPGDNYGYTF | TGTGCCAGTAGCTTCCCGCCGGGAGATAACTATGGCTACACCTTC
. | TRBJ2-1 | . | TRBV9 | CASSGNSNEQFF | TGTGCCAGCAGCGGAAATAGCAATGAGCAGTTCTTC
. | TRBJ1-1 | . | TRBV5-6 | CASSFTLNTEAFF | TGTGCCAGCAGCTTTACACTGAACACTGAAGCTTTCTTT
few | TRBJ1-2 | TRBD1 | TRBV5-1 | CASSLAGTDFYGYTF | TGCGCCAGCAGCTTGGCCGGGACAGATTTCTATGGCTACACCTTC
. | TRBJ1-5 | . | TRBV27 | CASSLVGDSNQPQHF | TGTGCCAGCAGTTTGGTGGGAGATAGCAATCAGCCCCAGCATTTT
. | TRBJ2-5 | . | TRBV7-2 | CASSLAPGEGETQYF | TGTGCCAGCAGCTTAGCGCCGGGAGAAGGGGAGACCCAGTACTTC
. | TRBJ1-5 | . | TRBV19 | CASSAPPSAYSNQPQHF | TGTGCCAGTAGTGCTCCGCCCAGCGCCTATAGCAATCAGCCCCAGCATTTT
. | TRBJ2-7 | TRBD1 | TRBV6-5 | CASSSRTGAYEQYF | TGTGCCAGCAGTTCCAGGACAGGGGCCTACGAGCAGTACTTC
. | TRBJ2-5 | . | TRBV28 | CASRRQGLETQYF | TGTGCCAGCAGAAGACAGGGACTAGAGACCCAGTACTTC
few | TRBJ2-4 | . | TRBV5-1 | CASSTAEGWAKNIQYF | TGCGCCAGCAGCACCGCCGAGGGTTGGGCCAAAAACATTCAGTACTTC
. | TRBJ1-5 | TRBD1 | TRBV15 | CATSREIGQGGNQPQHF | TGTGCCACCAGCAGAGAGATAGGACAGGGAGGCAATCAGCCCCAGCATTTT
. | TRBJ2-2 | TRBD2 | TRBV11-3 | CASSVTSPSNTGELFF | TGTGCCAGCAGCGTGACTAGCCCATCGAACACCGGGGAGCTGTTTTTT
few | TRBJ2-7 | TRBD2 | TRBV24-1 | CATSDSSGGIYEQYF | TGTGCCACCAGTGATTCTAGCGGGGGGATCTACGAGCAGTACTTC
. | TRBJ2-7 | TRBD1 | TRBV7-2 | CASRDREGYEQYF | TGTGCCAGCAGGGACAGGGAAGGGTACGAGCAGTACTTC
. | TRBJ1-4 | . | TRBV15 | CATSRDRGRPVNEKLFF | TGTGCCACCAGCAGAGATCGCGGCCGCCCGGTCAATGAAAAACTGTTTTTT
. | TRBJ1-1 | TRBD1 | TRBV28 | CASSSGQGARTEAFF | TGTGCCAGCAGTTCGGGACAGGGCGCAAGGACTGAAGCTTTCTTT
. | TRBJ2-7 | TRBD2 | TRBV28 | CASSSRWGGPREQYF | TGTGCCAGCAGTTCCCGATGGGGGGGACCACGCGAGCAGTACTTC
. | TRBJ2-5 | . | TRBV7-9 | CASSPRSQETQYF | TGTGCCAGCAGCCCTAGAAGCCAAGAGACCCAGTACTTC
. | TRBJ2-3 | . | TRBV7-2 | CASSPTRATSGDTQYF | TGTGCCAGCAGCCCTACTAGGGCGACATCGGGGGATACGCAGTATTTT
. | TRBJ1-1 | TRBD1 | TRBV11-3 | CASSLVVRTGNPEAFF | TGTGCCAGCAGCTTAGTGGTTAGGACAGGGAACCCCGAAGCTTTCTTT
. | TRBJ2-1 | . | TRBV5-4 | CASSFRGTNEQFF | TGTGCCAGCAGCTTCAGGGGTACCAATGAGCAGTTCTTC
. | TRBJ1-2 | . | TRBV11-3 | CASSYGNGYTF | TGTGCCAGCAGCTACGGGAATGGCTACACCTTC
few | TRBJ2-7 | TRBD2 | TRBV4-2 | CASSQEGGGPYEQYF | TGTGCCAGCAGCCAAGAGGGCGGGGGGCCCTACGAGCAGTACTTC
once | TRBJ2-3 | TRBD2 | TRBV9 | CASSVIGEGSTDTQYF | TGTGCCAGCAGCGTAATTGGGGAGGGCAGCACAGATACGCAGTATTTT
. | TRBJ2-3 | . | TRBV7-9 | CASSFRGRGGTDTQYF | TGTGCCAGCAGCTTCAGGGGCCGGGGAGGCACAGATACGCAGTATTTT
. | TRBJ1-2 | TRBD1 | TRBV4-1 | CASSQGQGADGYTF | TGCGCCAGCAGCCAAGGACAGGGGGCCGACGGCTACACCTTC
. | TRBJ1-5 | . | TRBV9 | CASSVWGGDQPQHF | TGTGCCAGCAGCGTATGGGGAGGGGATCAGCCCCAGCATTTT
. | TRBJ2-7 | . | TRBV6-2/TRBV6-3 | CASSYGRVSYEQYF | TGTGCCAGCAGTTACGGCAGGGTCTCCTACGAGCAGTACTTC
once | TRBJ1-2 | . | TRBV28 | CASSGTNAGTPYGSYTF | TGTGCCAGCAGTGGGACGAACGCCGGGACACCCTACGGGAGCTACACCTTC
. | TRBJ2-5 | TRBD2 | TRBV2 | CASRGGPETQYF | TGTGCCAGCCGGGGGGGCCCAGAGACCCAGTACTTC
. | TRBJ1-4 | . | TRBV5-8 | CASSRQANNEKLFF | TGTGCCAGCAGCCGACAGGCAAATAATGAAAAACTGTTTTTT